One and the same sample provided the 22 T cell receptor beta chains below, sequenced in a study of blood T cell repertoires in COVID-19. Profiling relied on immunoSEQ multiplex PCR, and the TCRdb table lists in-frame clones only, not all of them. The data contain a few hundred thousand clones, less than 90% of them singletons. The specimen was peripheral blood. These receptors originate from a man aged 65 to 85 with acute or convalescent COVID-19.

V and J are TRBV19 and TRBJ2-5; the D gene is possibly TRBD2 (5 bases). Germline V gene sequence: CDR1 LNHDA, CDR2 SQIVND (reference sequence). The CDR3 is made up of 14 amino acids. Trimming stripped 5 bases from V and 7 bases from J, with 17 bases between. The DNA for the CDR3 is TGTGCCAGTAGTCGGACTCGCAATGTCGGGACCCAGTACTTC. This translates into CASSRTRNVGTQYF. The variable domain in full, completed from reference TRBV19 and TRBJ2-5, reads DGGITQSPKYLFRKEGQNVTLSCEQNLNHDAMYWYRQDPGQGLRLIYYSQIVNDFQKGDIAEGYSVSREKKESFPLTVTSAQKNPTAFYLCASSRTRNVGTQYFGPGTRLLVL.

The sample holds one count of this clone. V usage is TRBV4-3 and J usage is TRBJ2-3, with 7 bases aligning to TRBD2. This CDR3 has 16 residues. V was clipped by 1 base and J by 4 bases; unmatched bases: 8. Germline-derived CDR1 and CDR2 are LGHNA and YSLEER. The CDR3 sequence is CASSQGSGKVSDTQYF. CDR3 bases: TGCGCCAGCAGCCAAGGAAGCGGGAAAGTCTCAGATACGCAGTATTTT.

CDR3 residues: CATSRDRASGRFGELFF. Here the CDR3 DNA reads TGTGCCACCAGCAGAGATAGGGCTAGCGGGAGGTTCGGGGAGCTGTTTTTT. The chain links TRBV15 to TRBJ2-2, with 11 bases matching TRBD2. After removal of 0 bases from V and 7 bases from J, the junction contained 7 bases not matched to a gene. The CDR3 is made up of 17 amino acids. Germline CDR1 reads LNHNV; CDR2 reads YYDKDF (reference sequence).

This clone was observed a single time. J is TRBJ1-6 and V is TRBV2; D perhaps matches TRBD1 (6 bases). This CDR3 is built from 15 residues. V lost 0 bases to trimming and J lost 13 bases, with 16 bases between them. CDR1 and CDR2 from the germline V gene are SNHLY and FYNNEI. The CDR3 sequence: CASSEALQGSTPLHF. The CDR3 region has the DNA TGTGCCAGCAGTGAAGCCCTACAGGGATCCACGCCCCTCCACTTT. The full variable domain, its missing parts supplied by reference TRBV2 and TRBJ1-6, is EPEVTQTPSHQVTQMGQEVILRCVPISNHLYFYWYRQILGQKVEFLVSFYNNEISEKSEIFDDQFSVERPDGSNFTLKIRSTKLEDSAMYFCASSEALQGSTPLHFGNGTRLTVT.

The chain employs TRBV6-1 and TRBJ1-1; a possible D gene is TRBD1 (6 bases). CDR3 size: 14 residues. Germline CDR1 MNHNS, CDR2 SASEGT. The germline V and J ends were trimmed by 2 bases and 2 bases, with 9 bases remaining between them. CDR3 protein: CASSEQGPNTEAFF. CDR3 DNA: TGTGCCAGCAGTGAACAGGGGCCTAACACTGAAGCTTTCTTT.

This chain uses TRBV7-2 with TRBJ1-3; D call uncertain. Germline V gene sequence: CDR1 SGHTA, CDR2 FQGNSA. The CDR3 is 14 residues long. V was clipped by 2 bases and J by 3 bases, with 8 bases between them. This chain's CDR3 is CASSLMGYGNTIYF. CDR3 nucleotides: TGTGCCAGCAGCTTAATGGGCTATGGAAACACCATATATTTT.

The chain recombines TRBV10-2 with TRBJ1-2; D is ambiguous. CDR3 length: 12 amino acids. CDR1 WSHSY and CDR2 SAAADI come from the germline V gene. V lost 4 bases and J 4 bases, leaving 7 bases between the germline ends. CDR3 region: CASSGNIYGYTF. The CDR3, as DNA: TGCGCCAGCAGTGGCAACATCTATGGCTACACCTTC.

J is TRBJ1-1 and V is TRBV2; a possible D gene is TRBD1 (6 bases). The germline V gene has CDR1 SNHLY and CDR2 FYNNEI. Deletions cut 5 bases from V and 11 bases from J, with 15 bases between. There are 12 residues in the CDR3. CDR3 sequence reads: CASSPYRDTAFF. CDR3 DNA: TGTGCCAGCAGTCCTTATAGGGACACGGCTTTCTTT.

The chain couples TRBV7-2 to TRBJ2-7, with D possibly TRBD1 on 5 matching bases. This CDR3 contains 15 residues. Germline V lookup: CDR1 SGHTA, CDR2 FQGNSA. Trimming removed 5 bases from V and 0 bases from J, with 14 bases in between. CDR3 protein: CASSPRQKSSYEQYF. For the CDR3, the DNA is TGTGCCAGCAGCCCGCGACAGAAATCCTCCTACGAGCAGTACTTC.

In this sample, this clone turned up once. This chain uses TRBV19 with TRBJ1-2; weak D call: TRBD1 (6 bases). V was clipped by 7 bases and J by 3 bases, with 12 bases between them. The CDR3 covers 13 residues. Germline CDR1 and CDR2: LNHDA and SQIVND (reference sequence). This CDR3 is CASKPDSYYGYTF. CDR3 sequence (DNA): TGTGCCAGTAAACCGGACAGCTACTATGGCTACACCTTC.

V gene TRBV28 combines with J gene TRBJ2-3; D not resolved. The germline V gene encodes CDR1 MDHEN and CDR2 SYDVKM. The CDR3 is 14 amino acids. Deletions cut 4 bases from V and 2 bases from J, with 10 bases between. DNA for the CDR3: TGTGCCAGCAGTTCCCGACTCAACACAGATACGCAGTATTTT. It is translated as CASSSRLNTDTQYF.

For the CDR3, the DNA is TGTGCCAGCAGCGAAGCATCAGGGAAGGGTGGAAACACCATATATTTT. Translation gives CASSEASGKGGNTIYF. The chain is built from TRBV5-4 and TRBJ1-3; a weak D match, TRBD1 (5 bases). The CDR3 has 16 amino acids. Trimming took off 4 bases at V and 3 bases at J, with 17 bases between the two ends. Germline CDR1 is SGHNT and CDR2 is YYREEE (reference sequence).

The CDR3, as DNA: TGTGCCAGCAGTGACGGGGGGCAGATGACCTACGAGCAGTACTTC. Translation gives CASSDGGQMTYEQYF. This sequence joins TRBV25-1 and TRBJ2-7; tentative D call: TRBD2 (7 bases). V lost 3 bases, J lost 2 bases, and 14 bases lay in between. This CDR3 comprises 15 residues. Germline V gene lookup returns CDR1 MGHDK and CDR2 SYGVNS.

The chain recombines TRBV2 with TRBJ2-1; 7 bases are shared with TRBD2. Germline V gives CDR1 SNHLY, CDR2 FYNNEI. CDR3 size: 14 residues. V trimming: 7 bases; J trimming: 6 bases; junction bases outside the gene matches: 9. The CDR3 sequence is CASNHQGLLNEQFF. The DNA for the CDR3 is TGTGCCAGCAATCACCAGGGACTACTCAATGAGCAGTTCTTC.

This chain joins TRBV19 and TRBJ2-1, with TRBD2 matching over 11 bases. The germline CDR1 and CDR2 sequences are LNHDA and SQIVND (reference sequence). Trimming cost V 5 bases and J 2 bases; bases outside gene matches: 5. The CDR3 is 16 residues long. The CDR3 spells CASSPISGRAYNEQFF. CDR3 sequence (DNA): TGTGCCAGTAGTCCCATTAGCGGGAGGGCCTACAATGAGCAGTTCTTC.

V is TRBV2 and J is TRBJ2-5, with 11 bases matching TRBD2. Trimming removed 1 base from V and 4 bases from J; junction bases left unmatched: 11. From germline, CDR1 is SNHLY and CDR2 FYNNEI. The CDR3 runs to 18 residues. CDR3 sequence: CASSEGGLAGGKGETQYF. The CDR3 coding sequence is TGTGCCAGCAGTGAAGGGGGGCTAGCGGGAGGTAAAGGAGAGACCCAGTACTTC.

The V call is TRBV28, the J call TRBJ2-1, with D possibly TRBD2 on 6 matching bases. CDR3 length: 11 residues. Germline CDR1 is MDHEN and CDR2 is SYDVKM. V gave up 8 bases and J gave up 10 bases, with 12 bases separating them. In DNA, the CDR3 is TGTGCCAGCGGGAGGATCGGGGAGCAGTTCTTC. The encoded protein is CASGRIGEQFF.

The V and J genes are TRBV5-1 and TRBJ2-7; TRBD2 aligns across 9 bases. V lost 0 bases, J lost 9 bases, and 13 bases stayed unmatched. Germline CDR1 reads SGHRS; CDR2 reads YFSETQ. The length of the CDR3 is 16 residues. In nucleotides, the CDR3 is TGCGCCAGCAGCTTGGGTAGCGGGAGCCCCTCGAACGGGCAGTACTTC. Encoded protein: CASSLGSGSPSNGQYF.

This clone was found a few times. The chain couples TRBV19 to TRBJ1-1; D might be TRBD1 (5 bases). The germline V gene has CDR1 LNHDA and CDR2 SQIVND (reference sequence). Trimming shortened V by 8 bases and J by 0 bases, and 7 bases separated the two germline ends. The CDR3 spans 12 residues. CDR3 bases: TGTGCCAGTGGGGACTTGAACACTGAAGCTTTCTTT. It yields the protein CASGDLNTEAFF.

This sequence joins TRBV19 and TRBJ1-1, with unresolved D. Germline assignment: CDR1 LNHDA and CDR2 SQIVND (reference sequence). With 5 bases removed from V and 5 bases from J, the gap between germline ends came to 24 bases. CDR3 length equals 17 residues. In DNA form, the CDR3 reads TGTGCCAGTAGTGTCCTGGGAGTGGGGAGGTCTGGAACTGAAGCTTTCTTT. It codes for CASSVLGVGRSGTEAFF. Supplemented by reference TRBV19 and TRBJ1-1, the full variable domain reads DGGITQSPKYLFRKEGQNVTLSCEQNLNHDAMYWYRQDPGQGLRLIYYSQIVNDFQKGDIAEGYSVSREKKESFPLTVTSAQKNPTAFYLCASSVLGVGRSGTEAFFGQGTRLTVV.

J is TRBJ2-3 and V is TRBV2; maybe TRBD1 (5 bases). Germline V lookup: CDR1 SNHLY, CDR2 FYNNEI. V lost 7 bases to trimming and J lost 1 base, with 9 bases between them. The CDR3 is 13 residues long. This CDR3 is CASIPGRTDTQYF. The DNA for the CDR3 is TGTGCCAGCATCCCAGGGCGCACAGATACGCAGTATTTT.

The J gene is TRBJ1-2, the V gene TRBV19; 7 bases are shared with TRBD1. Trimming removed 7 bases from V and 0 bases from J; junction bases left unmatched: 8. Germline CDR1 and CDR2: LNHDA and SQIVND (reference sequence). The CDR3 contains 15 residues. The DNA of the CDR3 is TGTGCCAGTACGGAGGGGGCGGTAGCTAACTATGGCTACACCTTC. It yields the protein CASTEGAVANYGYTF.